These 23 T cell receptor beta chains were all obtained from the same sample, sequenced in a study of OX40 agonist ivuxolimab in advanced cancers. Here immunoSEQ multiplex PCR was the method, and the copy in TCRdb shows in-frame clones only, minus some. The repertoire consists of approximately 30,000 clones, with about nine tenths occurring once and the leading ten covering 0.92%. This sample comprised CD4+ or CD8+ T cells sorted from blood, obtained in a trial of the OX40 agonist ivuxolimab. These receptors originate from an adult with an advanced solid tumor such as melanoma, head and neck, liver or kidney cancer.

The chain carries TRBV6-6 and TRBJ2-7, with D uncertain. This CDR3 has 13 residues. CDR1 and CDR2 (germline): MNHNY, SVGAGI (reference sequence). V lost 9 bases, J lost 4 bases, and 16 bases lay in between. As DNA, the CDR3 is TGTGCCAGTCTTAGGGATTTTTTATACGAGCAGTACTTC. It codes for CASLRDFLYEQYF.

A remark on this clone: Other DNA variants within this sample encode the same CDR3. The chain uses TRBV28 and TRBJ1-4; the D gene is possibly TRBD1 (5 bases). The germline gives CDR1 MDHEN, CDR2 SYDVKM. Trimming took 5 bases from V and 5 from J, leaving 9 bases between them. There are 13 residues in the CDR3. For the CDR3, the DNA is TGTGCCAGCAGTGGGGGAAACAATGAAAAACTGTTTTTT. Translating it yields CASSGGNNEKLFF.

This sequence joins TRBV21-1 and TRBJ1-3; the table's D call, TRBD1, was not checked against the DNA. TRBV21-1 is reported as a pseudogene. There are 21 residues in the CDR3. CDR3 coding DNA: TGTGCCAGCAGCAAAGGTACCCGAGGGGGACGTAGCGAATTCTCTGGAAACACCATATATTTT. This sequence encodes CASSKGTRGGRSEFSGNTIYF.

The J gene is TRBJ1-1, the V gene TRBV27; 7 bases are shared with TRBD1. Looked up from germline, CDR1 is MNHEY and CDR2 is SMNVEV (reference sequence). The CDR3 runs to 14 residues. V was pared by 3 bases and J by 5 bases, with 6 bases of the junction left unmatched. The CDR3 DNA follows: TGTGCCAGCAGTTTTGCACAGGGGAAGACTGAAGCTTTCTTT. Translation: CASSFAQGKTEAFF.

This clone was observed once. The gene calls are TRBV27 and TRBJ2-7, with D tentatively TRBD2 (5 bases). Trimming took 7 bases from V and 0 from J, leaving 16 bases between them. Looked up from germline, CDR1 is MNHEY and CDR2 is SMNVEV (reference sequence). The CDR3 extends over 15 amino acids. The CDR3 region is CASTRRTGSSYEQYF. CDR3 sequence (DNA): TGTGCCAGCACCCGAAGGACGGGGAGCTCCTACGAGCAGTACTTC.

This clone was seen once. This rearrangement joins TRBV11-2 to TRBJ2-6; 12 bases agree with TRBD2. Trimming cost V 4 bases and J 0 bases; bases outside gene matches: 7. Germline values: CDR1 SGHAT, CDR2 FQNNGV. This CDR3 has 19 residues. The CDR3 sequence: CASSYRTSGELSGANVLTF. The CDR3 DNA reads as TGTGCCAGCAGCTATCGGACTAGCGGGGAGCTCTCTGGGGCCAACGTCCTGACTTTC.

This chain connects TRBV19 to TRBJ2-3, with D perhaps assigned TRBD1 or TRBD2 (5 bases each). Germline assignment: CDR1 LNHDA and CDR2 SQIVND (reference sequence). This CDR3 spans 14 amino acids. The V end was cut by 2 bases, the J end by 1 base, with 7 bases between. The CDR3 here is CASSIQGGTDTQYF. The CDR3 DNA follows: TGTGCCAGTAGTATACAGGGAGGCACAGATACGCAGTATTTT.

The chain employs TRBV10-3 and TRBJ1-5; possibly TRBD1 for D (6 bases). With 3 bases removed from V and 10 bases from J, the gap between germline ends came to 16 bases. Germline loops: CDR1 ENHRY, CDR2 SYGVKD. The CDR3 spans 14 residues. The CDR3 DNA reads as TGTGCCATCAGTGAAGGCGGACAGCGGAATCCCCAGCATTTT. Translation gives CAISEGGQRNPQHF.

The chain is built from TRBV2 and TRBJ1-1; D is possibly TRBD1 (5 bases). This CDR3 is 14 amino acids long. The germline V gene encodes CDR1 SNHLY and CDR2 FYNNEI. Trimming cost V 2 bases and J 7 bases, with 14 bases left between them. This CDR3 reads CASSELGGEVEAFF. CDR3 nucleotide sequence: TGTGCCAGCAGTGAATTGGGAGGGGAGGTTGAAGCTTTCTTT.

This rearrangement joins TRBV27 to TRBJ2-1, with 11 bases that match TRBD2. The CDR3 sequence is 16 residues long. V was clipped by 3 bases and J by 1 base; unmatched bases: 2. From germline, CDR1 is MNHEY and CDR2 SMNVEV (reference sequence). The CDR3 coding sequence is TGTGCCAGCAGTTTGTTAGCGGGGGGGTCCTACAATGAGCAGTTCTTC. Translated: CASSLLAGGSYNEQFF.

This CDR3 is CAWSGGYSNQPQHF. CDR3 bases: TGTGCCTGGAGTGGGGGATATAGCAATCAGCCCCAGCATTTT. The chain has TRBV30 and TRBJ1-5; D not certain. The germline gives CDR1 GTSNPN, CDR2 SVGIG (reference sequence). The CDR3 spans 14 residues. Deletions cut 1 base from V and 0 bases from J, with 7 bases between.

The rearrangement joins TRBV10-2 to TRBJ2-7; possibly TRBD2 for D (6 bases). Germline values: CDR1 WSHSY, CDR2 SAAADI. Trimming took 6 bases from V and 3 from J, leaving 12 bases between them. The CDR3 extends over 13 amino acids. CDR3 in amino acids: CASSGGPYYEQYF. The CDR3 DNA reads TGCGCCAGCAGCGGGGGACCCTACTACGAGCAGTACTTC.

This clone was seen a few times. The V gene is TRBV14, the J gene TRBJ2-7, with unresolved D. The V end was cut by 2 bases, the J end by 3 bases, with 11 bases between. In germline, CDR1 is SGHDN, CDR2 FVKESK. This CDR3 is 14 amino acids long. The CDR3 bases are TGTGCCAGCAGCCAATCAGGACGGTACTACGAGCAGTACTTC. Translation: CASSQSGRYYEQYF.

CDR3 bases: TGTGCCAGCAGCCCCCGGGACAGGGGTAATTGGCAGTATTTT. This gives the protein CASSPRDRGNWQYF. The gene calls are TRBV7-8 and TRBJ2-3; TRBD1 aligns across 10 bases. The V segment lost 5 bases and the J segment 11 bases; nucleotides outside the gene matches: 10. Germline assignment: CDR1 SGHVS and CDR2 FQNEAQ. CDR3 length equals 14 residues.

The chain recombines TRBV19 with TRBJ2-3; D gene unclear. The germline V gene encodes CDR1 LNHDA and CDR2 SQIVND (reference sequence). The CDR3 consists of 15 residues. The germline V and J ends were trimmed by 1 base and 0 bases, with 8 bases remaining between them. The DNA of the CDR3 is TGTGCCAGTAGTATAGTCGGTGGGAGCACAGATACGCAGTATTTT. Translated: CASSIVGGSTDTQYF.

In this sample, this clone turned up once. This chain links TRBV7-2 with TRBJ2-3, with 9 bases fitting TRBD2. The germline CDR1 and CDR2 sequences are SGHTA and FQGNSA. Trimming at V came to 0 bases and at J to 4 bases, leaving 17 bases not matched to a gene. The CDR3 length is 20 residues. CDR3 sequence (DNA): TGTACCAGCAGCTTAGCATCAGCATTCTCTCGCGGGGGGGGCTCAGATACGCAGTATTTT. It encodes CTSSLASAFSRGGGSDTQYF.

This sequence joins TRBV2 and TRBJ2-4, with D possibly being TRBD2 (6 bases). Trimming took off 4 bases at V and 1 base at J, with 11 bases between the two ends. CDR3 length: 15 residues. Germline V lookup: CDR1 SNHLY, CDR2 FYNNEI. Here the CDR3 DNA reads TGTGCCAGCAGTGTATGGGGGGACGCCAAAAACATTCAGTACTTC. Translation gives CASSVWGDAKNIQYF.

This clone was recorded only once. The rearrangement joins TRBV11-3 to TRBJ1-1; TRBD1 is a possible D gene (5 bases). V was cut by 0 bases and J by 5 bases, with 7 bases left in between. This CDR3 is 13 amino acids long. Germline CDR1 and CDR2: SGHNT and YENEEA. The CDR3 sequence: CASSLDRGTEAFF. In DNA form, the CDR3 reads TGTGCCAGCAGCTTAGATAGGGGTACTGAAGCTTTCTTT.

The rearrangement links TRBV28 to TRBJ2-1; 13 bases are shared with TRBD2. Losses at the gene ends were 8 bases for V and 15 bases for J; bases not matched to a gene: 7. In germline, CDR1 is MDHEN, CDR2 SYDVKM. CDR3 length: 12 residues. The CDR3, as DNA: TGTGCCAGCTTACTAGCGGGAGGGCCGGGGTTCTTC. Translation: CASLLAGGPGFF.

CDR3 region: CASSQDEGSPLHF. The DNA for the CDR3 is TGCGCCAGCAGCCAAGATGAGGGGTCACCCCTCCACTTT. V and J are TRBV4-3 and TRBJ1-6; a possible D gene is TRBD1 (5 bases). The CDR3 has 13 residues. Germline CDR1 LGHNA, CDR2 YSLEER. The V end was cut by 0 bases, the J end by 10 bases, with 7 bases between.

This rearrangement joins TRBV4-1 to TRBJ2-5; D gene uncertain. CDR3 size: 12 residues. Per the germline V gene, CDR1 is MGHRA and CDR2 is YSYEKL. Trimming shortened V by 5 bases and J by 2 bases, and 6 bases separated the two germline ends. The CDR3 sequence is CASSESQETQYF. The CDR3 nucleotides read TGCGCCAGCAGCGAGAGTCAAGAGACCCAGTACTTC.

The chain joins TRBV30 to TRBJ1-3, with unresolved D. The germline V gene encodes CDR1 GTSNPN and CDR2 SVGIG (reference sequence). The CDR3 runs 16 residues. Trimming removed 0 bases at V and 0 bases at J, with 12 bases between. This CDR3 reads CAWSVQLRSSGNTIYF. The CDR3 DNA follows: TGTGCCTGGAGTGTACAACTCAGAAGCTCTGGAAACACCATATATTTT.

The chain employs TRBV5-1 and TRBJ2-1, with 12 nucleotides matching TRBD2. Per the germline V gene, CDR1 is SGHRS and CDR2 is YFSETQ. V gave up 4 bases and J gave up 6 bases; unmatched junction bases: 11. The CDR3 spans 17 residues. CDR3 DNA: TGCGCCAGCAGCCCATTTTCTAGCGGGGGGGCGGGCAATGAGCAGTTCTTC. Translation: CASSPFSSGGAGNEQFF.